These T cell receptor beta chains were read from a single sample in a study of blood T cell repertoires in COVID-19. Some clones are missing from TCRdb's copy, which holds only in-frame ones; the method was immunoSEQ multiplex PCR. This sample carries some 220,000 clones, about 81% of them seen once, and the ten largest clones take approximately 5.2%. The sample comprised peripheral blood. The origin of the receptors is a woman aged 65 to 85 with COVID-19, enrolled during active disease. The CDR3 runs from the conserved cysteine through the conserved F or W. A D gene is named only where the DNA matches it firmly. For some rows the clone size is stated as once, few or many, or as a class when expanded; others skip it.

.	TRBV9	TRBJ2-3	.	TGTGCCAGCAGCCCACAATCGGATACGCAGTATTTT	CASSPQSDTQYF
once	TRBV5-6	TRBJ1-6	.	TGTGCCAGCTCAGGGGCTTATAATTCACCCCTCCACTTT	CASSGAYNSPLHF
few	TRBV4-3	TRBJ1-1	.	TGCGCCAGCAGCCAAGACCGGACAGCAACGGGGACTGAAGCTTTCTTT	CASSQDRTATGTEAFF
.	TRBV7-3	TRBJ2-3	TRBD2	TGTGCCAGCAGCTTATCGACTACCAGCGGGAGCCTAGATACGCAGTATTTT	CASSLSTTSGSLDTQYF
.	TRBV10-3	TRBJ1-5	TRBD1	TGTGCCAGCACCCGGGACAGGCTAAATCAGCCCCAGCATTTT	CASTRDRLNQPQHF
.	TRBV7-2	TRBJ2-5	.	TGTGCCAGCAGCGCCGGACTGCAAGGAGAGACCCAGTACTTC	CASSAGLQGETQYF
.	TRBV10-3	TRBJ1-5	TRBD1	TGTGCCATCAGTGAACAGGGGGCAAGTCAGCCCCAGCATTTT	CAISEQGASQPQHF
.	TRBV7-6	TRBJ2-2	TRBD1	TGTGCCAGCAGCTTACGACAGGGGGGGAACACCGGGGAGCTGTTTTTT	CASSLRQGGNTGELFF
.	TRBV27	TRBJ1-5	.	TGTGCCAGCAGTTTATCAGGGGCGACCAATCAGCCCCAGCATTTT	CASSLSGATNQPQHF
.	TRBV18	TRBJ1-1	.	TGTGCCAGCTCTGGTACGGGACACTCCCGCCGGGACGCTGAAGCTTTCTTT	CASSGTGHSRRDAEAFF
.	TRBV4-3	TRBJ2-1	TRBD1	TGCGCCAGCAGCCAAGGGGGGACAGGGTCGGTAAAGTCCCGCTTCAATGAGCAGTTCTTC	CASSQGGTGSVKSRFNEQFF
.	TRBV5-4	TRBJ2-7	TRBD2	TGTGCCAGCAGCTCTAAGGCGGGAGGCTCCTACGAGCAGTACTTC	CASSSKAGGSYEQYF
.	TRBV7-9	TRBJ1-2	.	TGTGCCAGCAGCCAACTGACAGCCTATGGCTACACCTTC	CASSQLTAYGYTF
.	TRBV28	TRBJ1-4	TRBD1	TGTGCCAGCAGTCTCTCACAGGGGAGGGAAAAACTGTTTTTT	CASSLSQGREKLFF
.	TRBV6-5	TRBJ1-1	.	TGTGCCAGCAGTTTCGGAGGAAGGAGGGACCCGGCTTTCTTT	CASSFGGRRDPAFF
.	TRBV7-2	TRBJ2-3	TRBD2	TGTGCCAGCAGCTTGGGAGGGAACACAGATACGCAGTATTTT	CASSLGGNTDTQYF
.	TRBV5-6	TRBJ1-3	TRBD1	TGTGCCAGCAGATCTACAGGGGGTCGTGGAAACACCATATATTTT	CASRSTGGRGNTIYF
.	TRBV7-2	TRBJ1-1	TRBD1	TGTGCCAGCAGCTTAAACCGACAGGGACCAACTGAAGCTTTCTTT	CASSLNRQGPTEAFF
.	TRBV12-3/TRBV12-4	TRBJ2-7	.	TGTGCCAGCAGCCAATTCTACGAGCAGTACTTC	CASSQFYEQYF
few	TRBV3-1/TRBV3-2	TRBJ1-6	TRBD1	TGTGCCAGCAGCCCGGGTCATGGGGACAGGCGCGCCTATAATTCACCCCTCCACTTT	CASSPGHGDRRAYNSPLHF
.	TRBV28	TRBJ1-4	TRBD1	TGTGCCAGCAGTTTTGGCGGGGTTGGACAGGGGAGTGAAAAACTGTTTTTT	CASSFGGVGQGSEKLFF
.	TRBV6-2/TRBV6-3	TRBJ1-2	.	TGTGCCAGCAGTCCACCCGGGGGCTATGGCTACACCTTC	CASSPPGGYGYTF
.	TRBV6-5	TRBJ1-1	.	TGTGCCAGCAGTTACACTACAGGGATGAACACTGAAGCTTTCTTT	CASSYTTGMNTEAFF
.	TRBV6-5	TRBJ1-2	TRBD1	TGTGCCAGCAGTTACTCCCGGGACAGCCTTGGCTACACCTTC	CASSYSRDSLGYTF
.	TRBV28	TRBJ2-7	.	TGTGCCAGCGAAACTAAGTTGTCCTACGAGCAGTACTTC	CASETKLSYEQYF
.	TRBV7-2	TRBJ2-5	.	TGTGCCAGCAGCTTGATTCCACAGGGTAGGGAGACCCAGTACTTC	CASSLIPQGRETQYF
.	TRBV28	TRBJ1-2	.	TGTGCCAGCGGGTGGCGCGGCCGGAGGCCAGGTGAGCCAAACTATGGCTACACCTTC	CASGWRGRRPGEPNYGYTF
.	TRBV14	TRBJ2-7	.	TGTGCCAGCAGCACCAGAGGGCGGCAGTACTTC	CASSTRGRQYF
.	TRBV15	TRBJ1-4	.	TGTGCCACCAGCAGAGTACGGCGAGGGACTAATGAAAAACTGTTTTTT	CATSRVRRGTNEKLFF
.	TRBV9	TRBJ2-7	.	TGTGCCAGCGCTCAGGGGGCGGGAGTCTCTTACGAGCAGTACTTC	CASAQGAGVSYEQYF
.	TRBV3-1/TRBV3-2	TRBJ1-3	TRBD1	TGTGCCAGCAGCCCCACAGACAGGGAGGGAAACACCATATATTTT	CASSPTDREGNTIYF
.	TRBV18	TRBJ1-2	.	TGTGCCAGCTCACCTTCACAGGGATCGGGAGGCCACTACTATGGCTACACCTTC	CASSPSQGSGGHYYGYTF
.	TRBV5-1	TRBJ1-6	TRBD1	TGCGCCAGCAGCTTACTACTCCAACAGGGGGGGAATTCACCCCTCCACTTT	CASSLLLQQGGNSPLHF
.	TRBV2	TRBJ2-7	TRBD2	TGTGCCCTAAAACCGGAGGCGGGAGCGTCCTACGAGCAGTACTTC	CALKPEAGASYEQYF
.	TRBV6-5	TRBJ1-5	TRBD1	TGTGCCAGCAGTCTGGACAGGTTTCAGCCCCAGCATTTT	CASSLDRFQPQHF
.	TRBV5-1	TRBJ2-3	.	TGCGCCAGCAGCTTTTCAGCGGGCTACACAGATACGCAGTATTTT	CASSFSAGYTDTQYF
.	TRBV28	TRBJ2-7	TRBD2	TGTGCCAGCAGTCTACGTAGCGGGAGTAGGAACGAGCAGTACTTC	CASSLRSGSRNEQYF
.	TRBV6-6	TRBJ1-1	.	TGTGCCAGCAGTTACCCAAGGGAGGGTAGGAGCACTGAAGCTTTCTTT	CASSYPREGRSTEAFF
once	TRBV9	TRBJ1-2	TRBD1	TGTGCCAGCAGCGTTCGGGACAGCGGACCCTATGGCTACACCTTC	CASSVRDSGPYGYTF
.	TRBV6-6	TRBJ2-1	.	TGTGCCAGCAGCCCCTCCAACTATGAGCAGTTCTTC	CASSPSNYEQFF
once	TRBV5-6	TRBJ1-4	.	TGTGCCAGCAGCTTGAGGAGTTTACTTGCAACTAATGAAAAACTGTTTTTT	CASSLRSLLATNEKLFF
.	TRBV5-6	TRBJ2-7	.	TGTGCCAGCAGCCCACGGACAGTTGGCTCCGCCGAGCAGTACTTC	CASSPRTVGSAEQYF
.	TRBV28	TRBJ2-3	TRBD2	TGTGCCAGCAGTCTCGGACTAGTCACAGATACGCAGTATTTT	CASSLGLVTDTQYF
.	TRBV5-4	TRBJ1-2	.	TGTGCCAGCAGCTTAACCCTTGGGACTCAGGATGGCTACACCTTC	CASSLTLGTQDGYTF
.	TRBV3-1/TRBV3-2	TRBJ2-7	TRBD2	TGTGCCAGCAGCCATTTAGGACTAGCGCAAGATACCTACGAGCAGTACTTC	CASSHLGLAQDTYEQYF
once	TRBV15	TRBJ2-2	TRBD1	TGTGCCACCAGCAGAGAGGGCAGGGGGCGAAGTGGGGAGCTGTTTTTT	CATSREGRGRSGELFF
.	TRBV7-2	TRBJ2-1	.	TGTGCCAGCAGCTTAGCAGGTCGGACGCGGACAAATGAGCAGTTCTTC	CASSLAGRTRTNEQFF
.	TRBV5-6	TRBJ2-5	TRBD1	TGTGCCAGCAGCGGGGGCGGGACAGGGGGCCAAGAGACCCAGTACTTC	CASSGGGTGGQETQYF
many	TRBV21-1	TRBJ2-7	.	TGTGCCAGCAGCGTCCTGTGCGACAGGGTTTCCTACGAGCAGTACTTC	CASSVLCDRVSYEQYF
.	TRBV19	TRBJ2-2	TRBD1	TGTGCCAGTAGGGCCCCCGGACAGGGATGGACCGGGGAGCTGTTTTTT	CASRAPGQGWTGELFF
.	TRBV4-3	TRBJ1-4	TRBD1	TGCGCCAGCAGCCAAGCGGGACAGGGGGATGAAAAACTGTTTTTT	CASSQAGQGDEKLFF
.	TRBV11-2	TRBJ2-1	TRBD2	TGTGCCAGCAGCTTAGGGATGAAGCGGGAATTTGGCAATGAGCAGTTCTTC	CASSLGMKREFGNEQFF
.	TRBV19	TRBJ1-6	.	TGTGCCAGTAGTATGACAGTTGATTCACCCCTCCACTTT	CASSMTVDSPLHF
.	TRBV28	TRBJ1-5	TRBD1	TGTGCCAGCAACCGGGACAGCGATAGCAATCAGCCCCAGCATTTT	CASNRDSDSNQPQHF
many	TRBV2	TRBJ1-5	.	TGTGCCAGCGCGGCAGGGATCAATCAGCCCCAGCATTTT	CASAAGINQPQHF
.	TRBV28	TRBJ1-4	TRBD1	TGTGCCAGCAGTTTGGTCACAGGGGGCGAAAAACTGTTTTTT	CASSLVTGGEKLFF
once	TRBV10-3	TRBJ2-3	.	TGTGCCATCAGCCGTCTTAGCGGCGCTAGCACAGATACGCAGTATTTT	CAISRLSGASTDTQYF
.	TRBV5-1	TRBJ1-2	.	TGCGCCAGCAGCTTGGACAGCCAGGGAGGCTACACCTTC	CASSLDSQGGYTF
.	TRBV19	TRBJ2-6	.	TGTGCCAGTACCGTGCGTAGGGGAGGTGGGGCCAACGTCCTGACTTTC	CASTVRRGGGANVLTF